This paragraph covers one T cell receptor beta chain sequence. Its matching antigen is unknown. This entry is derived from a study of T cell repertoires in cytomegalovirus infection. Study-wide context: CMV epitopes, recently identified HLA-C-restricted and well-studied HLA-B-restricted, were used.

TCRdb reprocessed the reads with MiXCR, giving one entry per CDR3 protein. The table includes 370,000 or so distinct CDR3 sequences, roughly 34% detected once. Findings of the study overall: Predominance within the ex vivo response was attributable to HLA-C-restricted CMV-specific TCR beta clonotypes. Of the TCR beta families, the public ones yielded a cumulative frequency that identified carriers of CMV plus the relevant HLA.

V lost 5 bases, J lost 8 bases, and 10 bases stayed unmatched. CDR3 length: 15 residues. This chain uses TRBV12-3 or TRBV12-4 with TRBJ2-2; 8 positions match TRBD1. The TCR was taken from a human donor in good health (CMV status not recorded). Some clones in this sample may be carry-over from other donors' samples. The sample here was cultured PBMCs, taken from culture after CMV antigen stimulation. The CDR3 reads CASSGTGGNLGELFF. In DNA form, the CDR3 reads TGTGCCAGCAGTGGAACAGGGGGAAATTTAGGGGAGCTGTTTTTT.